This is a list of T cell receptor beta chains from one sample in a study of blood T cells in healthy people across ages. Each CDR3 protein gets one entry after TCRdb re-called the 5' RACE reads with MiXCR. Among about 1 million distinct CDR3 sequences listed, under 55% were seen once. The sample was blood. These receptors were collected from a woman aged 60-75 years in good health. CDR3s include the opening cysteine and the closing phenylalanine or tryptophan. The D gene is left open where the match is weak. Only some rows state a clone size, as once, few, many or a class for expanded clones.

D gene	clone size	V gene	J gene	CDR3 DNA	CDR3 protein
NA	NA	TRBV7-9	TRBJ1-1	TGTGCCAGCAGCTCGCCAGACAGAGAAGCTTTCTTT	CASSSPDREAFF
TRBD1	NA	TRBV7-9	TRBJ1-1	TGTGCCAGCAGCTTAGCCGGGACAGGATTCTTGAACACTGAAGCTTTCTTT	CASSLAGTGFLNTEAFF
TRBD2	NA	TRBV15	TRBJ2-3	TGTGCCACCAGCAGGGCTAGCGGGAGTGACATGGATACGCAGTATTTT	CATSRASGSDMDTQYF
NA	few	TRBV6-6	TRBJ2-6	TGTGCCAGCAGAGAGGTGGGCTCTGGGGCCAACGTCCTGACTTTC	CASREVGSGANVLTF
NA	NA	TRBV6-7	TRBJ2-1	TGTGCCAGCCACGACTATCCCTACAATGAGCAGTTCTTC	CASHDYPYNEQFF
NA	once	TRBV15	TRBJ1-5	TGTGCCACCAGCCCCCGGGTGGACGATCAGCCCCAGCATTTT	CATSPRVDDQPQHF
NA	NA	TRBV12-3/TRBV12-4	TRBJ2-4	TGTGCCAGCGTCGGAGGGGAGGAGCAGTACTTC	CASVGGEEQYF
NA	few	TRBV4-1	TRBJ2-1	TGCGCCAGCAGCCAAGATTTAGGAGCTAGCGAGAAGGATGAGCAGTTCTTC	CASSQDLGASEKDEQFF
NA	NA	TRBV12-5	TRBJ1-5	TGTGCTAGTGGTCCACACCAGGGAAATCAGCCCCAGCATTTT	CASGPHQGNQPQHF
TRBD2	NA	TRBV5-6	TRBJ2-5	TGTGCCAGCAGCTCCTACCGACTAGCGGGAGGGAAGACCCAGTACTTC	CASSSYRLAGGKTQYF
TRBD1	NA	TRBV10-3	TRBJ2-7	TGTGCCGCGAACCAGGGGGACGAGCAGTACTTC	CAANQGDEQYF
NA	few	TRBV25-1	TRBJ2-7	TGTGCCACCGAGACAGTGGAGCAGTACTTC	CATETVEQYF
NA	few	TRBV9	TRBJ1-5	TGTGCCAGCAGCATGGGGCCCAATCAGCCCCAGCATTTT	CASSMGPNQPQHF
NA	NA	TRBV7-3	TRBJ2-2	TGTGCCAGCAGCTTAACGAGAGGGTCCGGGGAGCTGTTTTTT	CASSLTRGSGELFF
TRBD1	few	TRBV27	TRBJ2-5	TGTGCCAGCAGTCGGGGACAGGGACGGGAGACCCAGTACTTC	CASSRGQGRETQYF
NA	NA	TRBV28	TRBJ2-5	TGTGCCAGCAGTTCCAAGGCCCAGTACTTC	CASSSKAQYF
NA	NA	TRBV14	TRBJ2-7	TGTGCCAGCAGCCAAGATAGGGTCTTCTCCTCCTACGAGCAGTACTTC	CASSQDRVFSSYEQYF
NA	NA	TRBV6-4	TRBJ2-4	TGTGCCAGCAGTGGGGGCCAGGGGCGTCGGTACTTC	CASSGGQGRRYF
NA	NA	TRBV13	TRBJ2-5	TGTGCCAGCAGCGGCGGTTCCAACCAAGAGACCCAGTACTTC	CASSGGSNQETQYF
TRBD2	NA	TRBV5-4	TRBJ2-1	TGTGCCAGCACCTCGATAGCGGGAGGTGAGCAGTTCTTC	CASTSIAGGEQFF
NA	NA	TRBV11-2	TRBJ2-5	TGTGCCAGCAGCCCCTCGGCTGGCGGGGAGACCCAGTACTTC	CASSPSAGGETQYF
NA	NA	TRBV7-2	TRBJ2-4	TGTGCCAGCAGCCGGATCAGCCAATCCAAAAACATTCAGTACTTC	CASSRISQSKNIQYF
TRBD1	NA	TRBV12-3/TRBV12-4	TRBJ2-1	TGTGCCATGACAGGGCCCAGGGATGAGCAGTTCTTC	CAMTGPRDEQFF
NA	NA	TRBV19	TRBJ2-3	TGTGCCAGTAGTATGTCGACACTAGCCTTTAGCACAGATACGCAGTATTTT	CASSMSTLAFSTDTQYF
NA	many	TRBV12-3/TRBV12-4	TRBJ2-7	TGTGCCAGCAGAGGTTGGGCTATAGGTTCCTACGAGCAGTACTTC	CASRGWAIGSYEQYF
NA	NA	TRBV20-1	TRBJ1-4	TGCAGTGCTCGCACGGCAGGAGCCGCAACTAATGAAAAACTGTTTTTT	CSARTAGAATNEKLFF
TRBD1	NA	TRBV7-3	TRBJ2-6	TGTGCCAGCAGCAAAACAGGGGGCTCTGGGGCCAACGTCCTGACTTTC	CASSKTGGSGANVLTF
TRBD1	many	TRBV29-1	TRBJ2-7	TGCAGCGCAGGGACAGGAAAAAAGGCGGAGCAGTACTTC	CSAGTGKKAEQYF
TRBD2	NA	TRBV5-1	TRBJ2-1	TGCGCCAGCAGCTGGGGGGTAGCGGGAGCCGACAATGAGCAGTTCTTC	CASSWGVAGADNEQFF
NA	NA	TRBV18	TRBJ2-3	TGTGCCAGCTCACCAGCTGGCGGATACACAGATACGCAGTATTTT	CASSPAGGYTDTQYF
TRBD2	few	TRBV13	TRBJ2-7	TGTGCCAGCAGCTTTAGGACTAGCGGGAACGAGCAGTACTTC	CASSFRTSGNEQYF
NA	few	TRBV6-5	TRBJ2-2	TGTGCCAGCAGTTACGGTCAGGAGAACACCGGGGAGCTGTTTTTT	CASSYGQENTGELFF
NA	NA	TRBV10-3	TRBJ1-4	TGTGCCATCAGGGGCAACAGGTTCAATGAAAAACTGTTTTTT	CAIRGNRFNEKLFF
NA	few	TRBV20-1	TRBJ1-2	TGCAGTGCTAGGCGGGACACTGAGGGGTATGGCTACACCTTC	CSARRDTEGYGYTF
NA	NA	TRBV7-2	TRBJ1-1	TGTGCCAGCAGCTTAGGACTGCCCGGGGGAGCCATGAACACTGAAGCTTTCTTT	CASSLGLPGGAMNTEAFF